The 26 T cell receptor beta chains below all came from one sample that was sequenced in a study of control samples from healthy donors and cancer patients. Only in-frame clones appear in the TCRdb table, and some are missing; sequencing was by immunoSEQ multiplex PCR. The data show about 49,000 clones, with 86% seen just once and approximately 3% held by the top ten. The sequenced material came from PBMCs. The receptor source for this set is a woman aged 50 to 60 with lung cancer.

The chain links TRBV4-1 to TRBJ1-1, with 8 nucleotides matching TRBD1. The CDR3 spans 14 residues. Germline V gives CDR1 MGHRA, CDR2 YSYEKL. The V segment lost 0 bases and the J segment 7 bases; nucleotides outside the gene matches: 4. CDR3 coding DNA: TGCGCCAGCAGCCAAGAACAGGGGGGTGGTGAAGCTTTCTTT. This translates into CASSQEQGGGEAFF.

This rearrangement joins TRBV10-2 to TRBJ2-5, with a tentative D call TRBD1 (5 bases). The CDR3 sequence is 15 residues long. The germline V gene encodes CDR1 WSHSY and CDR2 SAAADI. Trimming took off 5 bases at V and 4 bases at J, with 17 bases between the two ends. The CDR3 region is CASSRWQGVGETQYF. CDR3 bases: TGCGCCAGCAGTCGGTGGCAGGGTGTTGGAGAGACCCAGTACTTC.

There are a few counts of this clone. J is TRBJ2-7 and V is TRBV25-1, with D tentatively TRBD1 (5 bases). This CDR3 is 14 amino acids long. The germline CDR1 and CDR2 sequences are MGHDK and SYGVNS. V was cut by 2 bases and J by 5 bases, with 13 bases left in between. The CDR3 region has the DNA TGTGCCAGCAGTGAAGGTGGCAGGGCGAACGAGCAGTACTTC. Translation gives CASSEGGRANEQYF.

This clone has only one observation. This rearrangement joins TRBV10-1 to TRBJ2-5; D remains ambiguous. Trimming pared 2 bases from V and 4 bases from J, leaving 8 bases between. Germline V gene sequence: CDR1 WNHNN, CDR2 SYGVQD (reference sequence). This CDR3 comprises 13 residues. The DNA of the CDR3 is TGCGCCAGCAGTGAGAATATCCGAGAGACCCAGTACTTC. Its protein product is CASSENIRETQYF.

The V gene is TRBV7-9, the J gene TRBJ1-6, with D possibly being TRBD1 (6 bases). V was trimmed by 5 bases and J by 7 bases, leaving 15 bases between them. Germline values: CDR1 SEHNR, CDR2 FQNEAQ (reference sequence). The CDR3 contains 15 residues. CDR3 amino acids: CASSPGDGGNSPLHF. DNA of the CDR3: TGTGCCAGCAGCCCAGGGGACGGGGGGAATTCACCCCTCCACTTT.

This clone came up a few times. V and J are TRBV7-9 and TRBJ1-2; TRBD1 matches 8 bases. CDR1 is SEHNR and CDR2 is FQNEAQ in the germline V gene (reference sequence). The CDR3 contains 13 residues. The junction had 6 bases not matched to a gene; V was cut back by 7 bases and J by 5 bases. The CDR3 nucleotides are TGTGCCAGCACGTTGGGGACAGGATATGGCTACACCTTC. Translated: CASTLGTGYGYTF.

Concerning this clone itself: The same CDR3 also results from other DNA sequences found in this sample. The gene calls are TRBV7-3 and TRBJ1-1; D unclear. CDR1 SGHTA and CDR2 FQGTGA come from the germline V gene. V dropped 5 bases and J dropped 2 bases, with 9 bases sitting between them. The CDR3 spans 13 residues. The CDR3 DNA reads TGTGCCAGCAGCCTCGGGCAAAACACTGAAGCTTTCTTT. Translated, it gives CASSLGQNTEAFF.

The chain carries TRBV27 and TRBJ2-7, with 7 nucleotides matching TRBD1. There are 16 residues in the CDR3. V lost 5 bases and J lost 1; bases outside the gene matches: 11. The germline gives CDR1 MNHEY, CDR2 SMNVEV (reference sequence). The CDR3 DNA reads TGTGCCAGCAGTCCCTGGACAGGCCACCCGTCCTACGAGCAGTACTTC. This encodes CASSPWTGHPSYEQYF.

The sample holds one count of this clone. This rearrangement joins TRBV4-3 to TRBJ1-1, with D maybe TRBD1 (5 bases). The CDR3 extends over 17 amino acids. Trimming left V 0 bases short and J 0 bases short, with 14 bases between. Germline V gives CDR1 LGHNA, CDR2 YSLEER. CDR3 sequence (DNA): TGCGCCAGCAGCCAAGATCGGCCAGGGCTTCTGAACACTGAAGCTTTCTTT. It codes for CASSQDRPGLLNTEAFF.

This chain uses TRBV5-1 with TRBJ1-1; maybe TRBD1 (6 bases). Trimming pared 6 bases from V and 4 bases from J, leaving 13 bases between. Germline values: CDR1 SGHRS, CDR2 YFSETQ. This CDR3 has 13 residues. CDR3 nucleotides: TGCGCCAGCACCCCTATAGGGGGCACTGAAGCTTTCTTT. Translation gives CASTPIGGTEAFF.

As for this clone: Other nucleotide sequences in the sample specify the same CDR3. The CDR3 region is CASSERRTEAFF. The CDR3 bases are TGTGCCAGCAGTGAAAGAAGAACTGAAGCTTTCTTT. V gene TRBV6-1 combines with J gene TRBJ1-1; D not certain. From germline, CDR1 is MNHNS and CDR2 SASEGT. The ends were cut back, 2 bases at V and 5 bases at J, with 6 bases in the middle. The CDR3 is 12 residues long.

This clone was counted only a few times. The chain has TRBV27 and TRBJ2-5; perhaps TRBD1 as D (5 bases). This CDR3 is built from 12 residues. Germline values: CDR1 MNHEY, CDR2 SMNVEV (reference sequence). The V gene lost 3 bases and the J gene lost 5 bases, with 7 bases spanning the gap. CDR3 protein: CASSLSGETQYF. The CDR3 DNA sequence: TGTGCCAGCAGTTTGTCAGGGGAGACCCAGTACTTC.

The chain recombines TRBV18 with TRBJ2-3; the match to TRBD2 covers 11 bases. This CDR3 contains 16 residues. The junction had 9 bases not matched to a gene; V was cut back by 5 bases and J by 5 bases. Germline assignment: CDR1 KGHSH and CDR2 LQKENI. CDR3 in amino acids: CASSGGTSGSQDTQYF. The CDR3 DNA sequence: TGTGCCAGCTCAGGTGGGACTAGCGGTTCTCAAGATACGCAGTATTTT. Full variable domain (rest looked up from reference TRBV18 and TRBJ2-3): NAGVMQNPRHLVRRRGQEARLRCSPMKGHSHVYWYRQLPEEGLKFMVYLQKENIIDESGMPKERFSAEFPKEGPSILRIQQVVRGDSAAYFCASSGGTSGSQDTQYFGPGTRLTVL.

This clone was observed a single time. The J gene is TRBJ2-1, the V gene TRBV7-9; 7 bases are a match to TRBD2. This CDR3 has 15 amino acids. Trimming took 5 bases from V and 10 from J; bases not matched to a gene: 14. Looked up from germline, CDR1 is SEHNR and CDR2 is FQNEAQ (reference sequence). The CDR3 sequence is CASSPRASGVTEQFF. CDR3 DNA: TGTGCCAGCAGCCCCAGGGCTAGCGGAGTGACGGAGCAGTTCTTC.

V usage is TRBV7-8 and J usage is TRBJ1-2, with no clear D. The V gene's germline CDR1 is SGHVS and CDR2 FQNEAQ. V was trimmed by 5 bases and J by 4 bases, leaving 11 bases between them. This CDR3 is 13 amino acids long. CDR3 amino acids: CASSDDGRYGYTF. The CDR3 region has the DNA TGTGCCAGCAGCGACGACGGTCGCTATGGCTACACCTTC.

This clone was counted a single time. The sample contains more than one DNA sequence encoding this CDR3. The genes are TRBV14 and TRBJ1-6, with a possible D match to TRBD1 (6 bases). There are 15 residues in the CDR3. Germline CDR1 SGHDN, CDR2 FVKESK. The germline V and J ends were trimmed by 4 bases and 6 bases, with 13 bases remaining between them. CDR3 in DNA: TGTGCCAGCAGCCGATCAGGGGCCGGTAATTCACCCCTCCACTTT. Translating it yields CASSRSGAGNSPLHF.

This clone was recorded once. The rearrangement uses TRBV7-8 and TRBJ1-1; D gene uncertain. V lost 5 bases and J lost 0, with 7 bases in between. CDR3 length: 13 residues. Germline CDR1 SGHVS, CDR2 FQNEAQ. CDR3 DNA: TGTGCCAGCAGCCTAACAATGAACACTGAAGCTTTCTTT. This codes for CASSLTMNTEAFF. The variable domain in full, completed from reference TRBV7-8 and TRBJ1-1, reads GAGVSQSPRYKVAKRGQDVALRCDPISGHVSLFWYQQALGQGPEFLTYFQNEAQLDKSGLPSDRFFAERPEGSVSTLKIQRTQQEDSAVYLCASSLTMNTEAFFGQGTRLTVV.

The chain uses TRBV5-1 and TRBJ1-5; 10 bases map to TRBD1. The V and J ends lost 8 bases and 6 bases, in that order; junction bases with no gene match: 8. CDR3 length: 14 residues. CDR1 is SGHRS, CDR2 YFSETQ, per germline. CDR3 region: CASSLTGGVQPQHF. The DNA of the CDR3 is TGCGCCAGTTCATTGACAGGGGGCGTTCAGCCCCAGCATTTT.

The rearrangement uses TRBV6-5 and TRBJ1-1; D is uncertain. Germline V gene lookup returns CDR1 MNHEY and CDR2 SVGAGI. The CDR3 extends over 12 amino acids. Trimming took off 0 bases at V and 8 bases at J, with 7 bases between the two ends. CDR3: CASSYSGQEAFF. The CDR3, as DNA: TGTGCCAGCAGTTACTCGGGTCAGGAAGCTTTCTTT.

The chain links TRBV5-1 to TRBJ1-5; 9 bases are shared with TRBD1. The J segment lost 6 bases and the V segment lost 4 bases, leaving 5 bases of the junction unmatched. Germline V lookup: CDR1 SGHRS, CDR2 YFSETQ. The CDR3 covers 14 residues. The CDR3 sequence: CASSLRQGGQPQHF. The CDR3 nucleotides are TGCGCCAGCAGCCTCCGACAGGGGGGTCAGCCCCAGCATTTT.

This clone was counted between two and nine times. V is TRBV6-5 and J is TRBJ2-5; possibly TRBD1 or TRBD2 for D (5 bases each). The V gene's germline CDR1 is MNHEY and CDR2 SVGAGI. There are 13 residues in the CDR3. Trimming stripped 2 bases from V and 5 bases from J, with 9 bases between. CDR3 DNA: TGTGCCAGCAGTTACAACGGGGCCGAGACCCAGTACTTC. Translating gives CASSYNGAETQYF.

Only one count was recorded for this clone. The chain links TRBV7-2 to TRBJ2-1; 9 positions match TRBD1. This CDR3 is built from 16 residues. J gave up 0 bases and V 4 bases, and 4 bases lay outside the gene matches. The germline V gene has CDR1 SGHTA and CDR2 FQGNSA. As DNA, the CDR3 is TGTGCCAGCAGCTCAGGACAGGGGAGCTCCTACAATGAGCAGTTCTTC. Translating it yields CASSSGQGSSYNEQFF.

This chain uses TRBV10-3 with TRBJ2-7; no reliable D call. V was cut by 8 bases and J by 0 bases, with 14 bases left in between. The germline V gene encodes CDR1 ENHRY and CDR2 SYGVKD. This CDR3 contains 14 residues. CDR3 coding DNA: TGTGCCATCTCCACGGAGAAAACCTCCTACGAGCAGTACTTC. Translated: CAISTEKTSYEQYF.

This clone has more than one count but fewer than ten. V usage is TRBV18 and J usage is TRBJ2-7, with 7 bases matching TRBD2. Losses at the gene ends were 3 bases for V and 1 base for J; bases not matched to a gene: 6. Per the germline V gene, CDR1 is KGHSH and CDR2 is LQKENI. This CDR3 is 15 amino acids long. For the CDR3, the DNA is TGTGCCAGCTCACCCGGGGAGGGGTCATCCTACGAGCAGTACTTC. Protein: CASSPGEGSSYEQYF.

This chain uses TRBV6-5 with TRBJ1-1; no definite D call. The CDR3 has 14 amino acids. Trimming left V 7 bases short and J 1 base short, with 13 bases between. CDR1 is MNHEY and CDR2 is SVGAGI in the germline V gene. The CDR3 DNA follows: TGTGCCAGCAATCCCGGAAGACGGAACACTGAAGCTTTCTTT. The encoded protein is CASNPGRRNTEAFF.

The chain recombines TRBV12-3 or TRBV12-4 with TRBJ1-1; no firm D call. The V and J ends lost 7 bases and 4 bases respectively, with 10 bases between them. The CDR3 covers 12 residues. The CDR3 is CASTPRVTEAFF. The CDR3 nucleotides are TGTGCCAGCACCCCTAGGGTCACTGAAGCTTTCTTT.